The entry below describes one T cell receptor beta chain. A much larger clone differs by one base, so this may be a read error. This entry is derived from a study of tumor-infiltrating lymphocytes in primary liver carcinoma. From germline, CDR1 is SGHKS and CDR2 YYEKEE (reference sequence). The CDR3 is 14 amino acids. TCR beta cDNA was prepared out of roughly 520 ng total RNA by means of a constant-region primer. ARM-PCR, slightly modified, supplied the TCR beta libraries through three nested multiplex PCR rounds. Each of the first two PCR rounds ran approximately 9 cycles with TRBV1-TRBV30 forward and C-beta reverse primers. One entry per CDR3 protein results from TCRdb running MiXCR on the multiplex PCR reads. This table has 90,000 to 100,000 distinct CDR3 sequences, around three quarters appearing once. Co-extracting RNA and DNA was done with roughly 17-34 mg of unsorted bulk tissue as input.

This TCR came from an older woman with primary liver carcinoma and hepatitis B virus infection. This rearrangement joins TRBV5-5 to TRBJ1-2, with a weak D call TRBD1 (6 bases). What was sequenced was liver tumor tissue from sampling region 5. Sample subset: tumor region T5, tumor centre. Written as DNA, the CDR3 is TGTGCCAGCAGCGCCCGGGGGGGCGGCTATGTCTACACCTTC. This codes for CASSARGGGYVYTF.